This T cell receptor beta chain was observed in a study of shared T cell receptors in the human thymus. V shed 3 bases and J shed 7 bases, with 13 bases lying between them. This CDR3 contains 15 residues. The V gene's germline CDR1 is MNHEY and CDR2 SMNVEV (reference sequence). Profiling relied on immunoSEQ multiplex PCR, and the TCRdb table lists in-frame clones only, not all of them. The top ten hold less than 0.04% of the sample, which has around 67,000 clones, nearly 95% seen once. The chain uses TRBV27 and TRBJ1-6; D perhaps matches TRBD1 (5 bases). The TCR originated in a human donor. Specimen: thymocytes. The CDR3: CASSFPGRQNSPLHF. CDR3 coding DNA: TGTGCCAGCAGTTTTCCGGGACGGCAGAATTCACCCCTCCACTTT.